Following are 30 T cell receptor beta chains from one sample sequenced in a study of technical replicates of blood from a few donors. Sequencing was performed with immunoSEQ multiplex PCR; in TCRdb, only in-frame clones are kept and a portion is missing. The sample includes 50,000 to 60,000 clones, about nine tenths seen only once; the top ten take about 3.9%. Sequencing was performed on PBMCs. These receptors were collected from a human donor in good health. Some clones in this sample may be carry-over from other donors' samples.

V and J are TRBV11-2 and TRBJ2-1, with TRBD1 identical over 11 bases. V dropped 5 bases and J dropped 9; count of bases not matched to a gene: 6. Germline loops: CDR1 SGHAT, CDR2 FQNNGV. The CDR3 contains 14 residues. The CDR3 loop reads CASSTGTGGVEQFF. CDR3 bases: TGTGCCAGCAGCACCGGGACAGGGGGTGTTGAGCAGTTCTTC.

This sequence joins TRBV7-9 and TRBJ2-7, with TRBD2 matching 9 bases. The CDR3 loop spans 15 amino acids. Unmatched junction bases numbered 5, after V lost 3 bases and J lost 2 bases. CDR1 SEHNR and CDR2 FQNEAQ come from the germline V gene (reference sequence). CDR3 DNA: TGTGCCAGCAGCTTGGCTAGCGGGATGACCTACGAGCAGTACTTC. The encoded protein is CASSLASGMTYEQYF. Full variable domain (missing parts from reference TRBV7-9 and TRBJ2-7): DTGVSQNPRHKITKRGQNVTFRCDPISEHNRLYWYRQTLGQGPEFLTYFQNEAQLEKSRLLSDRFSAERPKGSFSTLEIQRTEQGDSAMYLCASSLASGMTYEQYFGPGTRLTVT.

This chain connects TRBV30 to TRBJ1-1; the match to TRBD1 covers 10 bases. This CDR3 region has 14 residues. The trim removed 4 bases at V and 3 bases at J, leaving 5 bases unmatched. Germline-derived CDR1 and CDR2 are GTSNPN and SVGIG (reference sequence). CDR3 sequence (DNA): TGTGCCTGGACCACGACAGGGGGCTACACTGAAGCTTTCTTT. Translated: CAWTTTGGYTEAFF.

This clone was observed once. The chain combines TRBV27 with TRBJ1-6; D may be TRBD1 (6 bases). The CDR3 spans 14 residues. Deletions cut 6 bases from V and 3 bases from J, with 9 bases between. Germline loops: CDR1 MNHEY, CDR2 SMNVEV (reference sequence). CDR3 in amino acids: CASSRDNYNSPLHF. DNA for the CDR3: TGTGCCAGCAGCCGGGACAACTATAATTCACCCCTCCACTTT.

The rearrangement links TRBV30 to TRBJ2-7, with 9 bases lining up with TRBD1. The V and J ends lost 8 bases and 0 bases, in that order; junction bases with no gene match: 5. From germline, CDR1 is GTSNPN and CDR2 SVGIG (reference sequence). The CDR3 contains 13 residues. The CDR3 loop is CAGGQGLSYEQYF. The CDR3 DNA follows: TGTGCCGGGGGACAGGGACTCTCCTACGAGCAGTACTTC.

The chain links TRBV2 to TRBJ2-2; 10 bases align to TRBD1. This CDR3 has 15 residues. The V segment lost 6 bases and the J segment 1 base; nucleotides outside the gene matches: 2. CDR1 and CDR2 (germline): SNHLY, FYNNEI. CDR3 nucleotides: TGTGCCAGCAGAGACAGGGGGCAGAACACCGGGGAGCTGTTTTTT. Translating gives CASRDRGQNTGELFF.

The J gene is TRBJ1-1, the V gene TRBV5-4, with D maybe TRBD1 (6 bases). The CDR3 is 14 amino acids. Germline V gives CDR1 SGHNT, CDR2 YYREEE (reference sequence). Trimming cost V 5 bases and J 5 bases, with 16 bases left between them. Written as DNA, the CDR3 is TGTGCCAGCAGTACCTCGGCAGGGGCGACTGAAGCTTTCTTT. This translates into CASSTSAGATEAFF. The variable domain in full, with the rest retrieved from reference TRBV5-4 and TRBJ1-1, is ETGVTQSPTHLIKTRGQQVTLRCSSQSGHNTVSWYQQALGQGPQFIFQYYREEENGRGNFPPRFSGLQFPNYSSELNVNALELDDSALYLCASSTSAGATEAFFGQGTRLTVV.

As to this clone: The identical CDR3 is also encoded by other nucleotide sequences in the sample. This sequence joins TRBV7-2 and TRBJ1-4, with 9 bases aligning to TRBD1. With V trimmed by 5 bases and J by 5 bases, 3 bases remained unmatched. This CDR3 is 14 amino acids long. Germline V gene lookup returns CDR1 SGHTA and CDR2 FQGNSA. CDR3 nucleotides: TGTGCCAGCAGCCCCGACAGGGGGAATGAAAAACTGTTTTTT. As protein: CASSPDRGNEKLFF.

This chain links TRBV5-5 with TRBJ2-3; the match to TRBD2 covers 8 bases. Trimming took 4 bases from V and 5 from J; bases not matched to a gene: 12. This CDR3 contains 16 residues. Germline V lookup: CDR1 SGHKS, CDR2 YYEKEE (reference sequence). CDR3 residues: CASSTGPSGWGDTQYF. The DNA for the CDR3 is TGTGCCAGCAGCACAGGGCCTAGCGGGTGGGGAGATACGCAGTATTTT.

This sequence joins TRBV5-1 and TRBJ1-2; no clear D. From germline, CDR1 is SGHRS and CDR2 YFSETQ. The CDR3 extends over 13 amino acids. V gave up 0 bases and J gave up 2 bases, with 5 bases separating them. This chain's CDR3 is CASSLEQNYGYTF. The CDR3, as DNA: TGCGCCAGCAGCTTGGAACAGAACTATGGCTACACCTTC.

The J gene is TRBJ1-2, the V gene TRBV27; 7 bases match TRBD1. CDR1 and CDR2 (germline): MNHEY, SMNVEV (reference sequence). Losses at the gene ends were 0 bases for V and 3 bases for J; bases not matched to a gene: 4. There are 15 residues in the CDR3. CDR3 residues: CASSLSGRGDYGYTF. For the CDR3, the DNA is TGTGCCAGCAGTTTATCGGGCAGGGGGGACTATGGCTACACCTTC.

The DNA for the CDR3 is TGTGCCAGCAGCGAGAGACAGCCCCAAGAGACCCAGTACTTC. It translates to CASSERQPQETQYF. This chain joins TRBV14 and TRBJ2-5; a possible D gene is TRBD1 (5 bases). Trimming stripped 5 bases from V and 1 base from J, with 11 bases between. The CDR3 consists of 14 residues. The germline CDR1 and CDR2 sequences are SGHDN and FVKESK.

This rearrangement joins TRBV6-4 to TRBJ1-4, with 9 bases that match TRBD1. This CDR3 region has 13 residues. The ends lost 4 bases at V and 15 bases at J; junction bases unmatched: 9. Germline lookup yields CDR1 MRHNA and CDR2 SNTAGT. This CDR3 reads CASSGETGGTLFF. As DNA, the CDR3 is TGTGCCAGCAGTGGCGAAACAGGGGGCACTTTGTTTTTT.

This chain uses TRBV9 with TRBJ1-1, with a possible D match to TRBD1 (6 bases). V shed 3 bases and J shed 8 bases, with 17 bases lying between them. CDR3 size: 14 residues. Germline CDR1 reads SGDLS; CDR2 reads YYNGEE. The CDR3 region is CASSDQGGGGEAFF. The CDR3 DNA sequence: TGTGCCAGCAGCGACCAGGGAGGGGGGGGCGAAGCTTTCTTT.

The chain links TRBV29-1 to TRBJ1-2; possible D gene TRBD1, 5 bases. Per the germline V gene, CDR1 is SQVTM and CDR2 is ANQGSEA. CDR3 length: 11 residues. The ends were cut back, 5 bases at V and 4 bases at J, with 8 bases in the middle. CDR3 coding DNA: TGCAGCGTTCGGACAAGCTATGGCTACACCTTC. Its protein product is CSVRTSYGYTF.

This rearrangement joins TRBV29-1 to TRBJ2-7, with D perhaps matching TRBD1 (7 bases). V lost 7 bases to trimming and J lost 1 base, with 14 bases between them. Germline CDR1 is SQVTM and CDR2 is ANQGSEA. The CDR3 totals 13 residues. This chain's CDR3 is CSASGGQSYEQYF. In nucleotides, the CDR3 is TGCAGCGCTTCAGGGGGGCAATCCTACGAGCAGTACTTC.

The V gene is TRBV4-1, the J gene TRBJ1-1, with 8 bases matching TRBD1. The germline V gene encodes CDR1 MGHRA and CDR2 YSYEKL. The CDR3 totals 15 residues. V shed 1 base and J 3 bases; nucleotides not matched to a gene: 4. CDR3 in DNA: TGCGCCAGCAGCCAAGCGGACAGGGATCACACTGAAGCTTTCTTT. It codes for CASSQADRDHTEAFF.

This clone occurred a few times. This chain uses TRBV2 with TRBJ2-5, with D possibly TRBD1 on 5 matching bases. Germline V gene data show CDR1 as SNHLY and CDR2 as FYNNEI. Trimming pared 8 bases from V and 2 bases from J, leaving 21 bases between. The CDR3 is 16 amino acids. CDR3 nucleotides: TGTGCCAGCTTGGGGCCAGGATTGGGGCCTCAAGAGACCCAGTACTTC. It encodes CASLGPGLGPQETQYF.

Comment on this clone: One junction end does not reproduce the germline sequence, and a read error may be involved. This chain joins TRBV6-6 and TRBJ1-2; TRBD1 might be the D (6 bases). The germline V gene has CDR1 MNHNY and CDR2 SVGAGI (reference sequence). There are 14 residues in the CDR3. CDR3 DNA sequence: TGTGCCAGCAGTTACTCTCAAACAGGGTATGACTACACCTTC. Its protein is CASSYSQTGYDYTF.

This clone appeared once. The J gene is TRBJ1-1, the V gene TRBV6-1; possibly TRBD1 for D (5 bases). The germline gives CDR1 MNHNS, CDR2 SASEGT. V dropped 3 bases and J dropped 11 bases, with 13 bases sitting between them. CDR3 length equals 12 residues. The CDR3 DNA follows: TGTGCCAGCAGTGAGACGTGGGGCTCGGCTTTCTTT. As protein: CASSETWGSAFF.

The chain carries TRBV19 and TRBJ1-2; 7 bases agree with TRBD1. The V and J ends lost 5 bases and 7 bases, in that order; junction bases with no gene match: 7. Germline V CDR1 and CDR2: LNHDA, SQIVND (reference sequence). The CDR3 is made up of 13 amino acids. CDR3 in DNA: TGTGCCAGTAGTGAGGGGGCGATTCGTGGCTACACCTTC. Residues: CASSEGAIRGYTF. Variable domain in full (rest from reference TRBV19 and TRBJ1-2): DGGITQSPKYLFRKEGQNVTLSCEQNLNHDAMYWYRQDPGQGLRLIYYSQIVNDFQKGDIAEGYSVSREKKESFPLTVTSAQKNPTAFYLCASSEGAIRGYTFGSGTRLTVV.

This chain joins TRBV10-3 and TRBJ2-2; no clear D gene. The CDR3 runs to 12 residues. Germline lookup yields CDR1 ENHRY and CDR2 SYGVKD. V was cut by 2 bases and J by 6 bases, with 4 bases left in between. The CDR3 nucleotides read TGTGCCATCAGTGAGGAGCCCGGGGAGCTGTTTTTT. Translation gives CAISEEPGELFF.

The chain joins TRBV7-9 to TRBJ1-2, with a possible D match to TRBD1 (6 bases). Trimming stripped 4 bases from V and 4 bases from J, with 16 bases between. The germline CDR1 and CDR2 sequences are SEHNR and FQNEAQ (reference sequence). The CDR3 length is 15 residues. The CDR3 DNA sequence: TGTGCCAGCAGCTCGCCGGGACACGCGATCTATGGCTACACCTTC. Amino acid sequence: CASSSPGHAIYGYTF.

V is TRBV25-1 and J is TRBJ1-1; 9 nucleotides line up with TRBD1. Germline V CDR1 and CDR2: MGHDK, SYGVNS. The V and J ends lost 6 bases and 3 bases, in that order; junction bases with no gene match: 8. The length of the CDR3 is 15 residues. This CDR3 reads CASRATGQGDTEAFF. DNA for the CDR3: TGTGCCAGCAGAGCAACGGGACAGGGAGACACTGAAGCTTTCTTT.

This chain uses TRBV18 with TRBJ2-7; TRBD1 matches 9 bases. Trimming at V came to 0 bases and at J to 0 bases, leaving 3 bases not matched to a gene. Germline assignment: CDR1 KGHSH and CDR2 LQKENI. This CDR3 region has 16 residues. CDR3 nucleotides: TGTGCCAGCTCACCACCTGGGACAGGGATCTCCTACGAGCAGTACTTC. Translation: CASSPPGTGISYEQYF.

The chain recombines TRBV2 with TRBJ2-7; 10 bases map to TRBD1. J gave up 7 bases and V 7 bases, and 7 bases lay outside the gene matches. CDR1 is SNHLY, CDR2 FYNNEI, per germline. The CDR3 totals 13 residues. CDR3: CASKRQGAGEQYF. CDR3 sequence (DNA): TGTGCCAGCAAGAGACAGGGGGCTGGAGAGCAGTACTTC.

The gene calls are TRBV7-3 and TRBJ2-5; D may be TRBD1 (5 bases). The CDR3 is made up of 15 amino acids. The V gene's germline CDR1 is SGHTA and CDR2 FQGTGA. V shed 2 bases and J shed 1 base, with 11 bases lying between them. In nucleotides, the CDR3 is TGTGCCAGCAGCTTACAGGGTTCAGGCCAAGAGACCCAGTACTTC. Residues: CASSLQGSGQETQYF.

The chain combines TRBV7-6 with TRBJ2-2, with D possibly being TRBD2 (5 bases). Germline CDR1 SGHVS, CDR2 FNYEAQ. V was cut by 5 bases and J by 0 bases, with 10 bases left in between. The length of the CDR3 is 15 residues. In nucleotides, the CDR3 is TGTGCCAGCAGCAAGCGGACTCCGAACACCGGGGAGCTGTTTTTT. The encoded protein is CASSKRTPNTGELFF. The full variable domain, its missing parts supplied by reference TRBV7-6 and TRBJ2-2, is GAGVSQSPRYKVTKRGQDVALRCDPISGHVSLYWYRQALGQGPEFLTYFNYEAQQDKSGLPNDRFSAERPEGSISTLTIQRTEQRDSAMYRCASSKRTPNTGELFFGEGSRLTVL.

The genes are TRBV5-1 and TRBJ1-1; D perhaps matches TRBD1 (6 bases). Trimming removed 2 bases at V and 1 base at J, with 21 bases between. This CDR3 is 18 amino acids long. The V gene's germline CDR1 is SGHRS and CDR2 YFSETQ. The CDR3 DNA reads TGCGCCAGCAGCTTCGCTACCTTACAGGGACAAAAGAACACTGAAGCTTTCTTT. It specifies CASSFATLQGQKNTEAFF.

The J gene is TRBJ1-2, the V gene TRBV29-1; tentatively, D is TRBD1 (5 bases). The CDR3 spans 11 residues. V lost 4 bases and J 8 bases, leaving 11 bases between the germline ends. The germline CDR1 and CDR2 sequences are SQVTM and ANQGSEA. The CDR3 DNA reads TGCAGCGTTGTAGGGGCGCGGGGCTACACCTTC. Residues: CSVVGARGYTF.